The rows below give T cell receptor beta chains drawn from one sample of a study of regulatory T cells in long-lasting Graves disease. MiXCR, applied by TCRdb to the multiplex PCR reads, yields one record per CDR3 protein. The repertoire holds about 240,000 distinct CDR3 sequences, with 20% as singletons. Material: peripheral blood mononuclear cells (PBMCs), obtained at new diagnosis, from a patient treated with antithyroid drugs. These receptor sequences come from a female donor with Graves disease. The conserved cysteine and the conserved F or W are not part of the CDR3 here. D genes are given only for firm matches. Size is omitted from some rows. Given values are once, few, many or a class for expanded clones.

TRBJ1-2,TRBV3-1,TRBD1,many,ASSQRGTGTFGYT
TRBJ1-1,TRBV2,NA,many,AGETRGQTEAF
TRBJ2-7,TRBV9,TRBD2,NA,ASSQYGLAGVYEQY
TRBJ2-7,TRBV5-1,NA,many,ASSLIPGPSYEQY
TRBJ2-5,TRBV20-1,TRBD2,few,SARPSGRARETQY
TRBJ1-3,TRBV7-2,NA,many,ASSSGGGNTIY
TRBJ1-2,TRBV5-6,NA,many,ASSFLRLANYGYT
TRBJ2-1,TRBV2,TRBD1,NA,ASSDTGGNEQF
TRBJ2-7,TRBV11-2,TRBD2,NA,ASSLGFPLAGGSYEQY
TRBJ2-7,TRBV10-3,NA,NA,AISEGQGSYEQY
TRBJ2-2,TRBV2,TRBD1,NA,ASSPTGTHNTGELF
TRBJ2-1,TRBV20-1,NA,many,SAPKPTGLMDNEQF
TRBJ2-1,TRBV6-2/TRBV6-3,TRBD2,NA,ASSSAGGPYNEQF
TRBJ1-1,TRBV20-1,NA,many,SARNDGRNTEAF
TRBJ1-5,TRBV30,NA,many,AWRPKLSNQPQH
TRBJ2-3,TRBV6-2/TRBV6-3,NA,few,ASSSYSGVDTQY
TRBJ1-1,TRBV7-9,NA,many,ASSFVSGTEAF
TRBJ2-1,TRBV7-3,NA,many,ASSLGPAEYVEQF
TRBJ2-2,TRBV7-3,TRBD2,few,ASSPTKAGADTGELF
TRBJ2-2,TRBV6-1,NA,NA,ASTLWGAGTGELF
TRBJ1-4,TRBV5-6,NA,few,ASSVSGNEKLF
TRBJ1-3,TRBV9,NA,few,ASSKTGTSGNTIY
TRBJ1-5,TRBV20-1,TRBD1,many,SASPTGDYQPQH
TRBJ2-7,TRBV6-2/TRBV6-3,NA,many,ASSYLGIYEQY
TRBJ1-1,TRBV2,TRBD1,many,ASMGRQGGNTEAF
TRBJ1-5,TRBV20-1,TRBD1,many,SARDSRTGGLSNQPQH
TRBJ2-1,TRBV2,TRBD2,many,ASMGSGSSYNEQF
TRBJ2-1,TRBV19,TRBD1,many,ASSRQGTGYNEQF
TRBJ2-7,TRBV6-1,NA,NA,ASSGTTPYEQY